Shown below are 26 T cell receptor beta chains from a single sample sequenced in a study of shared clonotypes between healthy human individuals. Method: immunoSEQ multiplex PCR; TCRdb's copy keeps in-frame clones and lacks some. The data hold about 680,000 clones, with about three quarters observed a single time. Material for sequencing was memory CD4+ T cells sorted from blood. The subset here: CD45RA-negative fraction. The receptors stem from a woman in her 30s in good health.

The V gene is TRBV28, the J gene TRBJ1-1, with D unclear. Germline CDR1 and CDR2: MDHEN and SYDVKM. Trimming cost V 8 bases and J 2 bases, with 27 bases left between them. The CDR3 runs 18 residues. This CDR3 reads CASRSNPFAKSFNTEAFF. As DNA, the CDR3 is TGTGCCAGCCGATCCAATCCGTTCGCTAAATCCTTCAACACTGAAGCTTTCTTT.

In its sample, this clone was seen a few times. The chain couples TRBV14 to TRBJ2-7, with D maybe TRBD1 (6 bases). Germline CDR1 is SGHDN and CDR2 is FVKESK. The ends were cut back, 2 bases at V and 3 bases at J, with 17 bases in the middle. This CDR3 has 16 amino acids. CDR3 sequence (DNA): TGTGCCAGCAGCCAATCTGACTGGGGGCGCAACTACGAGCAGTACTTC. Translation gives CASSQSDWGRNYEQYF.

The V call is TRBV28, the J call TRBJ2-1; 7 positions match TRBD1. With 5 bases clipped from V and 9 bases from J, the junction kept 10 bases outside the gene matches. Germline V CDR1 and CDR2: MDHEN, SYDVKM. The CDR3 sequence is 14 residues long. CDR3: CASSLPTGSGEQFF. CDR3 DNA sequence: TGTGCCAGCAGTCTACCGACAGGGAGCGGTGAGCAGTTCTTC.

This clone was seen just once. The CDR3 reads CASSVDREDQPQHF. CDR3 bases: TGTGCCAGCAGCGTTGATCGAGAAGATCAGCCCCAGCATTTT. The chain carries TRBV9 and TRBJ1-5; D is unresolved. CDR3 length: 14 amino acids. The V end was cut by 2 bases, the J end by 5 bases, with 11 bases between. CDR1 and CDR2 from the germline V gene are SGDLS and YYNGEE.

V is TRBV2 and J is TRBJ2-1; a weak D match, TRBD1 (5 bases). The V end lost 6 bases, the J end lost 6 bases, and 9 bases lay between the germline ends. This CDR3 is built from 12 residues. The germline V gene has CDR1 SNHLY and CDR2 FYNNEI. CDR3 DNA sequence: TGTGCCAGCAGCGGACAAGGCAATGAGCAGTTCTTC. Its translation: CASSGQGNEQFF.

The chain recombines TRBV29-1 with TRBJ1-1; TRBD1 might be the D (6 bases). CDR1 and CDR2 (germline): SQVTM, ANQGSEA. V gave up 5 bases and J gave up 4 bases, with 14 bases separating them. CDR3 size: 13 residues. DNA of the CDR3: TGCAGCGTTAGCGAGGGGGAGAGCACTGAAGCTTTCTTT. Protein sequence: CSVSEGESTEAFF.

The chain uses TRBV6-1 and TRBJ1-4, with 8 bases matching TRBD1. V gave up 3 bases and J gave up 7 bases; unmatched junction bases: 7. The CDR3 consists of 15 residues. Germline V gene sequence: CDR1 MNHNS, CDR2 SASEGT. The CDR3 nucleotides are TGTGCCAGCAGTGAGTCCCAGGGGGCAAGTGAAAAACTGTTTTTT. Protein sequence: CASSESQGASEKLFF.

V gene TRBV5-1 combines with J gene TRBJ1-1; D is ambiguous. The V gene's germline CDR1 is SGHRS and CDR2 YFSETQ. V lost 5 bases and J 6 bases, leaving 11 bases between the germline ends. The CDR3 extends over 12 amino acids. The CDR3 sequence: CASSYDGAEAFF. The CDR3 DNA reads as TGCGCCAGCAGTTACGACGGAGCTGAAGCTTTCTTT.

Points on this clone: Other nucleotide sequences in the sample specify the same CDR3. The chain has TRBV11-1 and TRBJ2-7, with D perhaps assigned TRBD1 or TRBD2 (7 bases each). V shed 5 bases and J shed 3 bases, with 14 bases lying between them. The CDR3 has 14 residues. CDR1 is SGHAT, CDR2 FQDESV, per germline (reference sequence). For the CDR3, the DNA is TGTGCCAGCAGCCTCCAGCGGGACAGCTACGAGCAGTACTTC. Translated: CASSLQRDSYEQYF.

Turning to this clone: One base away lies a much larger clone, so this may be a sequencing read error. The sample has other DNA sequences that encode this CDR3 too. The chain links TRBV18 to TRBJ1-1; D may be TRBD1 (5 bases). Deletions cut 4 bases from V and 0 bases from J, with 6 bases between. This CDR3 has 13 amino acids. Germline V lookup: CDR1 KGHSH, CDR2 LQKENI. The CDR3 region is CASSQGMNTEAFF. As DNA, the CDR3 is TGTGCCAGCTCACAGGGGATGAACACTGAAGCTTTCTTT.

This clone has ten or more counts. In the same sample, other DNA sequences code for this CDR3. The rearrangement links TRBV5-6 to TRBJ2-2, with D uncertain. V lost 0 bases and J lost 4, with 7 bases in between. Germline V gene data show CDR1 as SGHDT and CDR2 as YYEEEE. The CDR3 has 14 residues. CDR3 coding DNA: TGTGCCAGCAGCTTGGGGGCAAGCACCGGGGAGCTGTTTTTT. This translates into CASSLGASTGELFF. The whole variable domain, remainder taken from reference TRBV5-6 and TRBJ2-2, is DAGVTQSPTHLIKTRGQQVTLRCSPKSGHDTVSWYQQALGQGPQFIFQYYEEEERQRGNFPDRFSGHQFPNYSSELNVNALLLGDSALYLCASSLGASTGELFFGEGSRLTVL.

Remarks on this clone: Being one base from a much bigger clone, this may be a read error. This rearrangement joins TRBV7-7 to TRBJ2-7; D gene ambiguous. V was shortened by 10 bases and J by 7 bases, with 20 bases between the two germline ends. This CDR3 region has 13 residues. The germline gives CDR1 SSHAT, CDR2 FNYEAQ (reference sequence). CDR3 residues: CANSAGRTLEQYF. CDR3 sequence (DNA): TGTGCCAACAGTGCCGGGCGAACTCTGGAGCAGTACTTC. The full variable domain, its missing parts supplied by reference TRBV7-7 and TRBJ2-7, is GAGVSQSPRYKVTKRGQDVTLRCDPISSHATLYWYQQALGQGPEFLTYFNYEAQPDKSGLPSDRFSAERPEGSISTLTIQRTEQRDSAMYRCANSAGRTLEQYFGPGTRLTVT.

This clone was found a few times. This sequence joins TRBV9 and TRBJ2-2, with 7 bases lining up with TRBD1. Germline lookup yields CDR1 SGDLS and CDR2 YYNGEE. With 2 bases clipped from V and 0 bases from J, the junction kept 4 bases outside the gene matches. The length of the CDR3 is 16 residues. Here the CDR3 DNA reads TGTGCCAGCAGCGTCCAAACAGGGGCGAACACCGGGGAGCTGTTTTTT. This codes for CASSVQTGANTGELFF.

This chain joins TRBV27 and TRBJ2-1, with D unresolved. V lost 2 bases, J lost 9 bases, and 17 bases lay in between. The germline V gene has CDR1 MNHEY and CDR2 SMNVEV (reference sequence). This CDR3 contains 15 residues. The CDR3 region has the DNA TGTGCCAGCAGTTTAGCGGACCTCTTGCCCAGTGAGCAGTTCTTC. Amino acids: CASSLADLLPSEQFF.

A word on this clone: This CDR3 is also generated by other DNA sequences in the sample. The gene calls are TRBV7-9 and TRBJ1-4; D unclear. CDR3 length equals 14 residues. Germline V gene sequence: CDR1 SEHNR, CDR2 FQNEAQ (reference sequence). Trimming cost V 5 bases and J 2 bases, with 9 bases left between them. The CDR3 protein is CASSEGVTNEKLFF. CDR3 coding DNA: TGTGCCAGCAGCGAGGGTGTTACTAATGAAAAACTGTTTTTT.

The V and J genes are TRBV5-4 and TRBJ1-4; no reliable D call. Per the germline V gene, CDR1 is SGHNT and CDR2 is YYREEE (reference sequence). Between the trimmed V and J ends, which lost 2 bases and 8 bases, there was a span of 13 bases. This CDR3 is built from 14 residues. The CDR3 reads CASSFGPLVEKLFF. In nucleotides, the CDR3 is TGTGCCAGCAGCTTCGGACCCCTGGTCGAAAAACTGTTTTTT.

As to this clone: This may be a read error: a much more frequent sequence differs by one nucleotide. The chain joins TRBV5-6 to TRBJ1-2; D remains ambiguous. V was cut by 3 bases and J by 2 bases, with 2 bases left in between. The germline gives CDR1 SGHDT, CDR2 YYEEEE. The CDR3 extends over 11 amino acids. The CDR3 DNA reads TGTGCCAGCAGCTCAAACTATGGCTACACCTTC. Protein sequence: CASSSNYGYTF.

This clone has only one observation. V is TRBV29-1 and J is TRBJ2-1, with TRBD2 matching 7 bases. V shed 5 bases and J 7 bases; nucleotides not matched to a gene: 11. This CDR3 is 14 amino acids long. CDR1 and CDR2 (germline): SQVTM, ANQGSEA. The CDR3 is CSVSVGGPANEQFF. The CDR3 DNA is TGCAGCGTTTCTGTGGGAGGGCCCGCTAATGAGCAGTTCTTC.

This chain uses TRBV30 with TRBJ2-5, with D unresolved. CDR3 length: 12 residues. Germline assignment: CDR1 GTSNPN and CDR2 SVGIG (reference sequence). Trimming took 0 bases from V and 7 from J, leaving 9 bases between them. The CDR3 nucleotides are TGTGCCTGGAGTGTTTCCGAGCGGACCCAGTACTTC. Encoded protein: CAWSVSERTQYF.

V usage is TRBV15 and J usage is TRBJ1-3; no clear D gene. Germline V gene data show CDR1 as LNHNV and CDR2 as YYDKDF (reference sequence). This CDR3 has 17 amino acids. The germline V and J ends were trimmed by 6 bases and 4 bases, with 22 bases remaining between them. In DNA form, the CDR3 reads TGTGCCACCAGTAAAATGTCCTCCTTCCATACCGGAAACACCATATATTTT. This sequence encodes CATSKMSSFHTGNTIYF. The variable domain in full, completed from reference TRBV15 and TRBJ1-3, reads DAMVIQNPRYQVTQFGKPVTLSCSQTLNHNVMYWYQQKSSQAPKLLFHYYDKDFNNEADTPDNFQSRRPNTSFCFLDIRSPGLGDTAMYLCATSKMSSFHTGNTIYFGEGSWLTVV.

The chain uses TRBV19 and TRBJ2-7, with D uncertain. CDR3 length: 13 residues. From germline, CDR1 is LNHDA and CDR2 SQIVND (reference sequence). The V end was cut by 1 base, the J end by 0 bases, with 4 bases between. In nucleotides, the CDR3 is TGTGCCAGTAGTATAGGGGGCTCCTACGAGCAGTACTTC. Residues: CASSIGGSYEQYF.

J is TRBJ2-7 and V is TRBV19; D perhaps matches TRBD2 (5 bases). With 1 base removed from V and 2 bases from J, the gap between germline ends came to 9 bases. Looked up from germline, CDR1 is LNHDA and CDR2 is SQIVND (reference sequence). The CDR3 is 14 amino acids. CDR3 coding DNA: TGTGCCAGTAGTATAGTGGGAGTTACCTACGAGCAGTACTTC. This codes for CASSIVGVTYEQYF.

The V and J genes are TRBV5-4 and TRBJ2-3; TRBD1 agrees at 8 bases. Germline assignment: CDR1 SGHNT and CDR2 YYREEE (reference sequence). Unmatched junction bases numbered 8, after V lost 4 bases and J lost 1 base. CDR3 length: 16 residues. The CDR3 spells CASSVPPGQGTDTQYF. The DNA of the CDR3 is TGTGCCAGCAGCGTACCTCCGGGACAGGGCACAGATACGCAGTATTTT.

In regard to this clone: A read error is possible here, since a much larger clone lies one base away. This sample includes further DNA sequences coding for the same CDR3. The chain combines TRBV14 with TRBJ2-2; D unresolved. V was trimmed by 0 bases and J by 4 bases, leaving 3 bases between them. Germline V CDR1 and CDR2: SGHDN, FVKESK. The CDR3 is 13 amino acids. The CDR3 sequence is CASSQDFTGELFF. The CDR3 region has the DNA TGTGCCAGCAGCCAAGATTTCACCGGGGAGCTGTTTTTT.

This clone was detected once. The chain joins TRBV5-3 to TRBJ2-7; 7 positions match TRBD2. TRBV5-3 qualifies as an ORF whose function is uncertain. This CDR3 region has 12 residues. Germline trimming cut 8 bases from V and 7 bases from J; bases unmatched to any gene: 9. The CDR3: CASSGDLREQYF. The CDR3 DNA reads TGTGCCAGCAGCGGGGACTTGCGGGAGCAGTACTTC.

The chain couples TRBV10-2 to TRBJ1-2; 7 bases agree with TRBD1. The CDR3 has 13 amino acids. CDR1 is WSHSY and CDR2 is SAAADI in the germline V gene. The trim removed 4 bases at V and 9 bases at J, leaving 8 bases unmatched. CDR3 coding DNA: TGCGCCAGCAGTGCCACAGGGGAGAGGAGCTACACCTTC. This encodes CASSATGERSYTF.